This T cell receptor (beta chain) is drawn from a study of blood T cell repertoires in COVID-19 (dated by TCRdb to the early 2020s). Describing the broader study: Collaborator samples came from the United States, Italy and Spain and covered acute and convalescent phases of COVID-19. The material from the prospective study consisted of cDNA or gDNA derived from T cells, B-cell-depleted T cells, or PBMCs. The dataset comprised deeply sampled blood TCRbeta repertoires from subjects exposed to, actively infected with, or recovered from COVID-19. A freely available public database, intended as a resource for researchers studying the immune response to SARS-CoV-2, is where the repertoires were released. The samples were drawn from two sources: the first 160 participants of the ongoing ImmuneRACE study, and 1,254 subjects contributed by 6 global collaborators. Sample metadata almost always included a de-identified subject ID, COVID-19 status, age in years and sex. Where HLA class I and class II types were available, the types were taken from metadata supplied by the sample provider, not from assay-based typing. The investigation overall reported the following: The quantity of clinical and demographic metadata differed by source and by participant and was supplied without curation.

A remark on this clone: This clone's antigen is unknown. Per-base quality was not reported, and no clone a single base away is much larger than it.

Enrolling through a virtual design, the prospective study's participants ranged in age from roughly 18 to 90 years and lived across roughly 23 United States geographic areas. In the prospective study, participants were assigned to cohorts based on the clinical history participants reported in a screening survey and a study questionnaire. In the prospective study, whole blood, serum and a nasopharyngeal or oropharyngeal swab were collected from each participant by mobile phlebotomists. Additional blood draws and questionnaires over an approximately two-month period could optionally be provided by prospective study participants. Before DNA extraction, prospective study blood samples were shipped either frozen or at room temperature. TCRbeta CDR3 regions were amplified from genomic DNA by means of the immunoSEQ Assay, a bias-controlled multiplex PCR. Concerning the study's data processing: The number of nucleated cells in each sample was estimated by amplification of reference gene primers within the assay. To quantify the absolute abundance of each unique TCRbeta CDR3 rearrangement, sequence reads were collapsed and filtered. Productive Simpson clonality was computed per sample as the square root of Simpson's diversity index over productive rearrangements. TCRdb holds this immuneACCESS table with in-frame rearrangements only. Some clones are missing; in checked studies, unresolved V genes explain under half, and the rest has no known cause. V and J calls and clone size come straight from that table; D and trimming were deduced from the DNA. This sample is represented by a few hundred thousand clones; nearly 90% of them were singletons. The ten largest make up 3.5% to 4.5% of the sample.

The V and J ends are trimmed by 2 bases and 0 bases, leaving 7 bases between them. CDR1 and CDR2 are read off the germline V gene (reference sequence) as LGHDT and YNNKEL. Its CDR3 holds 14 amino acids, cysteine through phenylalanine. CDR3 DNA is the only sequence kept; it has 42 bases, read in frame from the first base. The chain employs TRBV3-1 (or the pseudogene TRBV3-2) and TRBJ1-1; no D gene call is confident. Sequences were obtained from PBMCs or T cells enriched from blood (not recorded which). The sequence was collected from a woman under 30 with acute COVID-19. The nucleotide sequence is TGTGCCAGCAGCCAACTAACTTTGAACACTGAAGCTTTCTTT. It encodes CASSQLTLNTEAFF.